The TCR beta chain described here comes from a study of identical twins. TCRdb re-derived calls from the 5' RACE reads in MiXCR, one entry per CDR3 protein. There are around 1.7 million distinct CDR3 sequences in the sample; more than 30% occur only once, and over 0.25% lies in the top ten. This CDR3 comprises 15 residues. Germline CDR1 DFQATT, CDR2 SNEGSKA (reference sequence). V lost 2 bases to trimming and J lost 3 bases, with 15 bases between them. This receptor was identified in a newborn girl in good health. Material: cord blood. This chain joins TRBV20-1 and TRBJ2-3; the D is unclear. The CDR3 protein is CSARLVGRPTDTQYF. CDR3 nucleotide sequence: TGCAGTGCTAGATTGGTCGGTCGCCCTACAGATACGCAGTATTTT.